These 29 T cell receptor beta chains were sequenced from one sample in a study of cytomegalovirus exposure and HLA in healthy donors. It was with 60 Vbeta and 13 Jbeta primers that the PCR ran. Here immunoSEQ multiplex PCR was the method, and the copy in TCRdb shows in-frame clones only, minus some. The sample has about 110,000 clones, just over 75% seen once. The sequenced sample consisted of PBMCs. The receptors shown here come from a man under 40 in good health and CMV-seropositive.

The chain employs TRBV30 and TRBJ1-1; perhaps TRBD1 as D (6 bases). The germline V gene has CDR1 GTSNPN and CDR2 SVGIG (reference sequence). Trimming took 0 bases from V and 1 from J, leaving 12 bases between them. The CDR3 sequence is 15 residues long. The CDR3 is CAWSVGGPQNTEAFF. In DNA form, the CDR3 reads TGTGCCTGGAGTGTGGGGGGGCCACAGAACACTGAAGCTTTCTTT.

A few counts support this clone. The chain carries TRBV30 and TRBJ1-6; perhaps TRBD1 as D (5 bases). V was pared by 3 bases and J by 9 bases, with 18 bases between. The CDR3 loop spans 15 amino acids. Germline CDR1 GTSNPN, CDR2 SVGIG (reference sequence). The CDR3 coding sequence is TGTGCCTGGAGCGTGGGGGAGGACGGGGCTTCACCCCTCCACTTT. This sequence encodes CAWSVGEDGASPLHF. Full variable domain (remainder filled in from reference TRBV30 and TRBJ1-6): SQTIHQWPATLVQPVGSPLSLECTVEGTSNPNLYWYRQAAGRGLQLLFYSVGIGQISSEVPQNLSASRPQDRQFILSSKKLLLSDSGFYLCAWSVGEDGASPLHFGNGTRLTVT.

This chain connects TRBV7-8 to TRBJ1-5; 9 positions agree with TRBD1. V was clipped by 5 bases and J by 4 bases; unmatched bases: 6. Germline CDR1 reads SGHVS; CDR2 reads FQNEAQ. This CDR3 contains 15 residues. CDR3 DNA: TGTGCCAGCAGCACCCGACAGGGGGAAAATCAGCCCCAGCATTTT. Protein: CASSTRQGENQPQHF. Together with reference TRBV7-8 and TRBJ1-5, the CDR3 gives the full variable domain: GAGVSQSPRYKVAKRGQDVALRCDPISGHVSLFWYQQALGQGPEFLTYFQNEAQLDKSGLPSDRFFAERPEGSVSTLKIQRTQQEDSAVYLCASSTRQGENQPQHFGDGTRLSIL.

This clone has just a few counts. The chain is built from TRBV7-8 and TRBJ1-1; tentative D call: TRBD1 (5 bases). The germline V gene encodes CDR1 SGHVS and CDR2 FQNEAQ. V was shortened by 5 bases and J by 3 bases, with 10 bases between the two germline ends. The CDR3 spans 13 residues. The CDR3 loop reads CASSPGFYTEAFF. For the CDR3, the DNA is TGTGCCAGCAGCCCAGGGTTTTACACTGAAGCTTTCTTT.

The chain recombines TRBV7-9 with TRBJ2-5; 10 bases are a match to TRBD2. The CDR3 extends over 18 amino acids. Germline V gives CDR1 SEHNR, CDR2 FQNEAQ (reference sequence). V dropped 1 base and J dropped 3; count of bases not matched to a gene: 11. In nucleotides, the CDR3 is TGTGCCAGCAGCTTAGACCTAACTAGCGGGGCAACCGAAGAGACCCAGTACTTC. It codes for CASSLDLTSGATEETQYF.

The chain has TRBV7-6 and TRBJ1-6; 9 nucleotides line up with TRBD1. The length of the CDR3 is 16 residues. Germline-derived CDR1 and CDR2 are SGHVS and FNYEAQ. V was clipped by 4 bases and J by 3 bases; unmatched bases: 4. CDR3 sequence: CASSSATGGYNSPLHF. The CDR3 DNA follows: TGTGCCAGCAGCTCCGCGACAGGGGGCTATAATTCACCCCTCCACTTT.

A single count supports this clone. Written as DNA, the CDR3 is TGTGCCAGCAGCCAACCCGGACAGTTACCCGACACCTTC. Translation: CASSQPGQLPDTF. The chain joins TRBV14 to TRBJ1-2, with D maybe TRBD1 (6 bases). The germline V and J ends were trimmed by 2 bases and 12 bases, with 16 bases remaining between them. CDR3 size: 13 residues. Germline CDR1 and CDR2: SGHDN and FVKESK.

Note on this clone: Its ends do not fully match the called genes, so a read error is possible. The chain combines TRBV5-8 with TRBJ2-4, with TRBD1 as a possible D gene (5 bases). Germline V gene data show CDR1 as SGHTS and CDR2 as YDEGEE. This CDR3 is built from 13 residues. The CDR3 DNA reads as TGTGCCAGCACCTTGGCAGGGTCAAACATTCAGTACTTC. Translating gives CASTLAGSNIQYF.

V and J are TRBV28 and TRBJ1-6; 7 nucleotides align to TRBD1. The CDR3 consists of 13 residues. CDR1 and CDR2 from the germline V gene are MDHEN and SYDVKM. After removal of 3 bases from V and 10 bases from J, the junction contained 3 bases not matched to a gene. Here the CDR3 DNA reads TGTGCCAGCAGTTTGACAGGGCGCTCACCCCTCCACTTT. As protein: CASSLTGRSPLHF.

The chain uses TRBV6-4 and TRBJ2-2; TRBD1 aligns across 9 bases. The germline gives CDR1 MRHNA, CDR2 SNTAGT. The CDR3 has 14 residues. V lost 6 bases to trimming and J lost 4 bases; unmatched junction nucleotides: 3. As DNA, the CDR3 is TGTGCCAGCAGCCCGGGACAGGGCACCGGGGAGCTGTTTTTT. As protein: CASSPGQGTGELFF.

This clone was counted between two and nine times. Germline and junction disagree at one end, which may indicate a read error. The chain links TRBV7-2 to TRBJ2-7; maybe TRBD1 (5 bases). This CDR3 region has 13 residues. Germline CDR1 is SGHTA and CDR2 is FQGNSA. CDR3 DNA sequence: TGTGCCAGCAGCGTAACTCCTGGGCAGGGTATAGACTTC. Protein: CASSVTPGQGIDF.

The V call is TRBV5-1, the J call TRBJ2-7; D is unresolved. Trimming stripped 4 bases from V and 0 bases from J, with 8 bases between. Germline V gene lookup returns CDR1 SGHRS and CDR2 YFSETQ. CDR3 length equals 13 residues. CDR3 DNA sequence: TGCGCCAGCAGCGAGGTACCCTCCTACGAGCAGTACTTC. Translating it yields CASSEVPSYEQYF.

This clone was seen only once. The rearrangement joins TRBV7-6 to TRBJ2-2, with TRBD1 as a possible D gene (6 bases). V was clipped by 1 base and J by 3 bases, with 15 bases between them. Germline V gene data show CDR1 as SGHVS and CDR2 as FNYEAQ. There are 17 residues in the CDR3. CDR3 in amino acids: CASSLGQARFDTGELFF. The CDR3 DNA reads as TGTGCCAGCAGCTTAGGACAGGCTCGCTTCGACACCGGGGAGCTGTTTTTT.

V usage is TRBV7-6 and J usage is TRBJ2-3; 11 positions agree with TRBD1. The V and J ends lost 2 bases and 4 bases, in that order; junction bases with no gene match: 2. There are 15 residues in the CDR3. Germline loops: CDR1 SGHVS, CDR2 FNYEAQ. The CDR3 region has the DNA TGTGCCAGCAGCTTAAGGGACAGGGGGTCAGATACGCAGTATTTT. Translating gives CASSLRDRGSDTQYF.

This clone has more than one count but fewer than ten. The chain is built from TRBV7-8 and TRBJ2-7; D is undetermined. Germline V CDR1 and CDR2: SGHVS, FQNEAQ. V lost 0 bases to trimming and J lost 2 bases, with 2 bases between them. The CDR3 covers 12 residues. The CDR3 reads CASSLATYEQYF. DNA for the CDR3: TGTGCCAGCAGCTTAGCCACCTACGAGCAGTACTTC.

Written as DNA, the CDR3 is TGTGCCAGCATCGGGGGGTTGATCCAAGAGACCCAGTACTTC. Protein product: CASIGGLIQETQYF. V usage is TRBV21-1 and J usage is TRBJ2-5; TRBD2 is the table's D call, not checked against the DNA. TRBV21-1 is deemed a pseudogene. The CDR3 length is 14 residues.

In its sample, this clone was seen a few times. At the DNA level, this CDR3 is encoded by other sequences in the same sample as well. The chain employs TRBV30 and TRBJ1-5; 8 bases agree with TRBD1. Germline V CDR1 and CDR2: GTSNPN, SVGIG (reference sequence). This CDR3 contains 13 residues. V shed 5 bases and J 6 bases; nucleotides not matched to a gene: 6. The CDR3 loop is CAWSGGAGQPQHF. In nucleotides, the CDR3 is TGTGCCTGGTCAGGGGGCGCAGGTCAGCCCCAGCATTTT. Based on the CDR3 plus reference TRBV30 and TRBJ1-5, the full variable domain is SQTIHQWPATLVQPVGSPLSLECTVEGTSNPNLYWYRQAAGRGLQLLFYSVGIGQISSEVPQNLSASRPQDRQFILSSKKLLLSDSGFYLCAWSGGAGQPQHFGDGTRLSIL.

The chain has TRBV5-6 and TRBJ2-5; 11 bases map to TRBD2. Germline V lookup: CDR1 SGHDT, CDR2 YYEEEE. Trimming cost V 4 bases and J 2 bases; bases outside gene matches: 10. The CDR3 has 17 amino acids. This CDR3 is CASSRRTSGGVQETQYF. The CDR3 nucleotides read TGTGCCAGCAGCCGCCGAACTAGCGGGGGCGTTCAAGAGACCCAGTACTTC.

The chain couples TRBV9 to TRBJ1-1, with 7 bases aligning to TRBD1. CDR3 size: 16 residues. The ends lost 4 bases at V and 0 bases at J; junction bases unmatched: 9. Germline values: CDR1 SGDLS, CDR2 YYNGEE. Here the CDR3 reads CASSPPTGFMNTEAFF. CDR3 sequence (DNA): TGTGCCAGCAGCCCACCGACAGGGTTTATGAACACTGAAGCTTTCTTT.

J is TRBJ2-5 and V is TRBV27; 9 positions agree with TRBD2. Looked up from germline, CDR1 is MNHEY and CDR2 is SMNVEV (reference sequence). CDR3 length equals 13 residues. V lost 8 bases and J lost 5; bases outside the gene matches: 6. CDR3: CASGAGGGETQYF. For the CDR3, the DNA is TGTGCCAGCGGAGCGGGGGGCGGGGAGACCCAGTACTTC.

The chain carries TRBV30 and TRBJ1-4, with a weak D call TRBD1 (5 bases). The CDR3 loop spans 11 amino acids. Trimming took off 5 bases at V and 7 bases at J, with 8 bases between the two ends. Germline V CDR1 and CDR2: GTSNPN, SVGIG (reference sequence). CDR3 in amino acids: CAWSGGEKLFF. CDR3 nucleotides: TGTGCCTGGTCGGGGGGTGAAAAACTGTTTTTT.

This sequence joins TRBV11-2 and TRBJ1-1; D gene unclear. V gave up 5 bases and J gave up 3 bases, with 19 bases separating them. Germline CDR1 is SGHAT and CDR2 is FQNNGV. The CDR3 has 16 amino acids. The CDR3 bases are TGTGCCAGCAGCGCATCAGGTACTGACCGACACACTGAAGCTTTCTTT. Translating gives CASSASGTDRHTEAFF.

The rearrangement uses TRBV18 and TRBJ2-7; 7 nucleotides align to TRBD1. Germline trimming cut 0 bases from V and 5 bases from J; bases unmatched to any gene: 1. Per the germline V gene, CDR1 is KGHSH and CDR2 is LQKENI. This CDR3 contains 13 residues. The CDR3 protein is CASSPPTGDEQYF. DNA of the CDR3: TGTGCCAGCTCACCACCTACAGGGGACGAGCAGTACTTC.

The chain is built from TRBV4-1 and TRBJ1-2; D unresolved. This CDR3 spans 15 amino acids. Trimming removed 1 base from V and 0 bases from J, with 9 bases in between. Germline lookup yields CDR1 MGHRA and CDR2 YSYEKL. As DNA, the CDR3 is TGCGCCAGCAGCCAAGTAGGAGTCACTAACTATGGCTACACCTTC. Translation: CASSQVGVTNYGYTF.

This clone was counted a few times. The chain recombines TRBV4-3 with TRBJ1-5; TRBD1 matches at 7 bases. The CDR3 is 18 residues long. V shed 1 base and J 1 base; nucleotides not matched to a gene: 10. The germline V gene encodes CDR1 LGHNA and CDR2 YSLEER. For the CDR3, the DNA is TGCGCCAGCAGCCAAGCTTACCGGGACAGTAAAAGCAATCAGCCCCAGCATTTT. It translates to CASSQAYRDSKSNQPQHF.

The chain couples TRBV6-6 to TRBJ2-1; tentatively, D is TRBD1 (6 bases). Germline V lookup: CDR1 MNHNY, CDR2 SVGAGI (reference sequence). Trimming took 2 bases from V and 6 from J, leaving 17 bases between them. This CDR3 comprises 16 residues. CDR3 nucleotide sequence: TGTGCCAGCAGTTACGGGGCCGACAGGCGAGGCAATGAGCAGTTCTTC. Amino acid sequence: CASSYGADRRGNEQFF.

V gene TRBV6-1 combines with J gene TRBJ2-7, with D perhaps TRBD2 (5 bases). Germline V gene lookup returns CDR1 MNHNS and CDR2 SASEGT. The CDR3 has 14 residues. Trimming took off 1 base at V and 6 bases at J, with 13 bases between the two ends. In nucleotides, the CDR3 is TGTGCCAGCAGTGAAGGGGGAGAGTCGGCCGAGCAGTACTTC. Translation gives CASSEGGESAEQYF.

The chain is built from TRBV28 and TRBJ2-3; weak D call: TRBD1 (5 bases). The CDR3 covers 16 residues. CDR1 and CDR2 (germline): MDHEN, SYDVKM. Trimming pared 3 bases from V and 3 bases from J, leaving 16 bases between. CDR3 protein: CASSFSGNGATDTQYF. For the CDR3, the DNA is TGTGCCAGCAGTTTCTCAGGGAATGGTGCGACAGATACGCAGTATTTT.

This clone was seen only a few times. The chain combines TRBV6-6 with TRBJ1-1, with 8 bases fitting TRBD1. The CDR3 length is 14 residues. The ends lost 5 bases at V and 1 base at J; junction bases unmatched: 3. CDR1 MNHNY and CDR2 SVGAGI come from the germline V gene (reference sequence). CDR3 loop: CASSTQGANTEAFF. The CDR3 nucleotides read TGTGCCAGCAGTACCCAGGGGGCGAACACTGAAGCTTTCTTT.